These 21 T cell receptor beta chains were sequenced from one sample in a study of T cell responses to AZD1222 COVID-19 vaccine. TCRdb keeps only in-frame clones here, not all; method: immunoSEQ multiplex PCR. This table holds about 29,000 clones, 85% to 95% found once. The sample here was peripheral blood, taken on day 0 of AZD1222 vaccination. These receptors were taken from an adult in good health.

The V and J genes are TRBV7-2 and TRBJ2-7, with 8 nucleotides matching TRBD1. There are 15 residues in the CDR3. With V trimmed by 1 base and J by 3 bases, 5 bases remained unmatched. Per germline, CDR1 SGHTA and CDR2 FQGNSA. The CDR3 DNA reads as TGTGCCAGCAGCTTAGGGACAGGGCTGGGCTACGAGCAGTACTTC. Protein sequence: CASSLGTGLGYEQYF.

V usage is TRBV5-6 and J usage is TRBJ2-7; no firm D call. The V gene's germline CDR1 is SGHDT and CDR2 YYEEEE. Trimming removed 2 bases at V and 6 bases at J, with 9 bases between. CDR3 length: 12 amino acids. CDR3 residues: CASSFGASEQYF. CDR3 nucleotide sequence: TGTGCCAGCAGCTTCGGAGCAAGCGAGCAGTACTTC.

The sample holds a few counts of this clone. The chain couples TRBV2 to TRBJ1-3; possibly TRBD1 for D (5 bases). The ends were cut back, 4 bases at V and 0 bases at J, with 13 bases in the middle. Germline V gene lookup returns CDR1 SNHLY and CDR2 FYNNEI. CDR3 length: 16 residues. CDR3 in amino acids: CASSGGVASSGNTIYF. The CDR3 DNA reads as TGTGCCAGCAGTGGAGGGGTGGCCAGCTCTGGAAACACCATATATTTT.

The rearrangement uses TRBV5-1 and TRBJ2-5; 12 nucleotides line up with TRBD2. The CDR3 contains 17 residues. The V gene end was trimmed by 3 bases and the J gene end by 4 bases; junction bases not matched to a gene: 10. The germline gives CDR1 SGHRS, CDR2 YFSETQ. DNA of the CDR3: TGCGCCAGCAGCTGGACTAGCGGGATTTCCGCAGGAGAGACCCAGTACTTC. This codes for CASSWTSGISAGETQYF.

CDR3: CSASTYEQYF. The CDR3 DNA sequence: TGCAGTGCTAGCACCTACGAGCAGTACTTC. This chain connects TRBV20-1 to TRBJ2-7, with D unresolved. In germline, CDR1 is DFQATT, CDR2 SNEGSKA (reference sequence). The CDR3 spans 10 residues. V lost 3 bases to trimming and J lost 2 bases, with 2 bases between them.

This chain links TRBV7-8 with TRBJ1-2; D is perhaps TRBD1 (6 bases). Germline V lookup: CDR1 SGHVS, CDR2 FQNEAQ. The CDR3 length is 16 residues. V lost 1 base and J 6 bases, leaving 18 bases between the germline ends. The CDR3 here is CASSLELTGWIDGYTF. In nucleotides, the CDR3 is TGTGCCAGCAGCTTAGAGTTGACAGGATGGATCGATGGCTACACCTTC.

CDR3 protein: CASISPLWNEQFF. Written as DNA, the CDR3 is TGTGCCAGCATCTCCCCTCTGTGGAATGAGCAGTTCTTC. The chain uses TRBV27 and TRBJ2-1, with D hard to call. V was pared by 7 bases and J by 7 bases, with 14 bases between. The germline gives CDR1 MNHEY, CDR2 SMNVEV (reference sequence). The CDR3 spans 13 residues.

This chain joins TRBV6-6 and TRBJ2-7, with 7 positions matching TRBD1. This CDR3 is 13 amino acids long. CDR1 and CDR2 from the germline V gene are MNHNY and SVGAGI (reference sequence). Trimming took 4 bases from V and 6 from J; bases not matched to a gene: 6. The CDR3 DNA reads TGTGCCAGCAGTTGGACAGGCCGAGGCGAGCAGTACTTC. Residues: CASSWTGRGEQYF.

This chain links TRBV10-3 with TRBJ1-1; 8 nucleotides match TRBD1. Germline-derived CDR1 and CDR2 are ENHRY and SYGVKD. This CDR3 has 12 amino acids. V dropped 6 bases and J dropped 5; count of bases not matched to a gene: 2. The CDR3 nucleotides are TGTGCCATCAGAGACAGGGGTACTGAAGCTTTCTTT. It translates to CAIRDRGTEAFF.

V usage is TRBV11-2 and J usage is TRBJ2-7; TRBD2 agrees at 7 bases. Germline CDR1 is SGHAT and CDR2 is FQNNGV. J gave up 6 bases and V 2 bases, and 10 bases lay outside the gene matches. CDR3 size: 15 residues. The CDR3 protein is CASSLIGVAGVEQYF. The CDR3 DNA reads TGTGCCAGCAGCTTAATTGGGGTAGCGGGTGTCGAGCAGTACTTC. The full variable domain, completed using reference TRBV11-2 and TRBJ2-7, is EAGVAQSPRYKIIEKRQSVAFWCNPISGHATLYWYQQILGQGPKLLIQFQNNGVVDDSQLPKDRFSAERLKGVDSTLKIQPAKLEDSAVYLCASSLIGVAGVEQYFGPGTRLTVT.

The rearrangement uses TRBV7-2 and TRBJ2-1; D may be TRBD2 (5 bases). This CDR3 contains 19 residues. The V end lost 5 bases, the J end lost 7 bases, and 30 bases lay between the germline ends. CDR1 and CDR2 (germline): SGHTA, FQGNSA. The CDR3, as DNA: TGTGCCAGCAGCAGCCCCGGGGTTCTAGCCCGTTCCCTCACAAATGAGCAGTTCTTC. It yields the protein CASSSPGVLARSLTNEQFF. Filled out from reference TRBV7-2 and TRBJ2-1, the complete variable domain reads GAGVSQSPSNKVTEKGKDVELRCDPISGHTALYWYRQSLGQGLEFLIYFQGNSAPDKSGLPSDRFSAERTGGSVSTLTIQRTQQEDSAVYLCASSSPGVLARSLTNEQFFGPGTRLTVL.

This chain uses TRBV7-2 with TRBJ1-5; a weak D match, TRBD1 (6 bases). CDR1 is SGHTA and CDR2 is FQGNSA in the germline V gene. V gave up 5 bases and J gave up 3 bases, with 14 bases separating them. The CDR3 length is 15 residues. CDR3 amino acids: CASSPWGAPNQPQHF. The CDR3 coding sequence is TGTGCCAGCAGCCCCTGGGGGGCTCCCAATCAGCCCCAGCATTTT.

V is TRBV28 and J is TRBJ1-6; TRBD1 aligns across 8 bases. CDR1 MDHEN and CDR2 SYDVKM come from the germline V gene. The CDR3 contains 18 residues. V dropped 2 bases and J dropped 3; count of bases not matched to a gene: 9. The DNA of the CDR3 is TGTGCCAGCAGTTTAGAGTCGACAGGGGTCTTCTATAATTCACCCCTCCACTTT. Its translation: CASSLESTGVFYNSPLHF.

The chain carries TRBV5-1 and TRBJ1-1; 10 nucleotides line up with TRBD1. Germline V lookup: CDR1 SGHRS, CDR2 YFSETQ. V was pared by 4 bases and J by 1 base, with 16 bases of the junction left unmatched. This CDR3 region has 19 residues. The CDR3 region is CASSMTGGSAQTRNTEAFF. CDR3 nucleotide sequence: TGCGCCAGCAGCATGACAGGGGGCTCGGCCCAAACACGGAACACTGAAGCTTTCTTT.

The CDR3 spells CASSNTELAKNIQYF. The CDR3 coding sequence is TGTGCCAGCAGCAACACGGAGTTAGCCAAAAACATTCAGTACTTC. The chain is built from TRBV7-9 and TRBJ2-4; D gene uncertain. V lost 5 bases and J 0 bases, leaving 11 bases between the germline ends. The germline V gene encodes CDR1 SEHNR and CDR2 FQNEAQ (reference sequence). The CDR3 loop spans 15 amino acids.

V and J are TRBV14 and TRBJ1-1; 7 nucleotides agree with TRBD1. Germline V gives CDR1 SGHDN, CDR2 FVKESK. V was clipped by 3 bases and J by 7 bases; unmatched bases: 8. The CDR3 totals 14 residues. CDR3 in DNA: TGTGCCAGCAGCCACCGTTCAGGGGGAGGTGAAGCTTTCTTT. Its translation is CASSHRSGGGEAFF.

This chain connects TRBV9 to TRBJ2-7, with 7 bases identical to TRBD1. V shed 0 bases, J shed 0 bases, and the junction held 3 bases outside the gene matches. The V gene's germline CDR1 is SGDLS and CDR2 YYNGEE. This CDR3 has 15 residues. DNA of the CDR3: TGTGCCAGCAGCGTAGGGGACAGCAGCTCCTACGAGCAGTACTTC. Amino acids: CASSVGDSSSYEQYF.

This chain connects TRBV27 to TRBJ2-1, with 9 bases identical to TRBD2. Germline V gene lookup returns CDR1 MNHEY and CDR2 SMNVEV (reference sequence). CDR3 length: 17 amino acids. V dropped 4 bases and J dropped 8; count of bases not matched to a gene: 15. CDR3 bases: TGTGCCAGCAGTTCCCGATGGTTAGCGGGAGCTCGGGATGAGCAGTTCTTC. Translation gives CASSSRWLAGARDEQFF.

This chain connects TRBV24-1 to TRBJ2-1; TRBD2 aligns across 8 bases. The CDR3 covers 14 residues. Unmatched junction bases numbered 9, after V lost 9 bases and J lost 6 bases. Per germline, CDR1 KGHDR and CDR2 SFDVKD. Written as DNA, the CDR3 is TGTGCCACCTCCTCGGAGCGGGGGCTCAATGAGCAGTTCTTC. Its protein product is CATSSERGLNEQFF.

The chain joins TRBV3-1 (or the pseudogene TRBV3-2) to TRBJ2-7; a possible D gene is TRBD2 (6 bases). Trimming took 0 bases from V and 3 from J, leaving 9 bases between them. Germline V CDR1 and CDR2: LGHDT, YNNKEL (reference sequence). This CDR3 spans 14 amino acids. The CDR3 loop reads CASSQDYGGYEQYF. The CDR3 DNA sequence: TGTGCCAGCAGCCAAGATTACGGGGGCTACGAGCAGTACTTC.

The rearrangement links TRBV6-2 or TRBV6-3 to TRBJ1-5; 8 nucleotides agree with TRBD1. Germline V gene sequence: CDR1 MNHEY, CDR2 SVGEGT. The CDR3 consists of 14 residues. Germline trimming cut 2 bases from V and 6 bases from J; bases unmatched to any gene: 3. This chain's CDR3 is CASSYGTGGQPQHF. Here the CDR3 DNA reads TGTGCCAGCAGTTACGGTACAGGGGGTCAGCCCCAGCATTTT.